The 29 T cell receptor beta chains below were found in one sample sequenced in a study of CD8 T cells in ankylosing spondylitis. TCRdb itself ran the 5' RACE reads through MiXCR, one entry per CDR3 protein. The sample has a few hundred thousand distinct CDR3 sequences, approximately 10% seen once. The material sequenced was blood, either unsorted or a sorted T cell fraction (not recorded which). Source of these receptors: a male donor with ankylosing spondylitis or in good health (not recorded which).

At least ten counts were recorded for this clonotype. The chain combines TRBV7-8 with TRBJ2-1; D gene uncertain. Germline V gene lookup returns CDR1 SGHVS and CDR2 FQNEAQ. Trimming took 3 bases from V and 7 from J, leaving 16 bases between them. The CDR3 sequence is 15 residues long. CDR3 sequence: CASSFSPQEGNEQFF. In DNA, the CDR3 is TGTGCCAGCAGCTTCTCCCCTCAGGAAGGAAATGAGCAGTTCTTC.

This clonotype occurred many times. The chain employs TRBV7-2 and TRBJ2-5; the match to TRBD2 covers 11 bases. In germline, CDR1 is SGHTA, CDR2 FQGNSA. The CDR3 has 15 residues. V lost 5 bases and J lost 3; bases outside the gene matches: 5. The CDR3 loop reads CASSPWGLAEETQYF. The CDR3 nucleotides are TGTGCCAGCAGCCCCTGGGGACTAGCGGAAGAGACCCAGTACTTC.

This clonotype was seen only a few times. J is TRBJ2-3 and V is TRBV7-2; perhaps TRBD2 as D (6 bases). The germline CDR1 and CDR2 sequences are SGHTA and FQGNSA. The CDR3 is 16 amino acids. Trimming left V 1 base short and J 1 base short, with 12 bases between. The CDR3 here is CASSLGRSGGTDTQYF. The CDR3 nucleotides read TGTGCCAGCAGCTTAGGAAGGTCGGGGGGCACAGATACGCAGTATTTT.

This clonotype was seen at least ten times. V and J are TRBV7-2 and TRBJ2-7; D remains ambiguous. V gave up 6 bases and J gave up 3 bases, with 12 bases separating them. Germline CDR1 reads SGHTA; CDR2 reads FQGNSA. This CDR3 is 13 amino acids long. CDR3 loop: CASSNMARYEQYF. DNA for the CDR3: TGTGCCAGCAGTAATATGGCCCGCTACGAGCAGTACTTC. Looking up the rest from reference TRBV7-2 and TRBJ2-7 gives the full variable domain: GAGVSQSPSNKVTEKGKDVELRCDPISGHTALYWYRQSLGQGLEFLIYFQGNSAPDKSGLPSDRFSAERTGGSVSTLTIQRTQQEDSAVYLCASSNMARYEQYFGPGTRLTVT.

The CDR3 sequence: CASSDFTGGSQETQYF. The CDR3 DNA is TGTGCCAGTAGTGATTTTACGGGAGGGTCCCAAGAGACCCAGTACTTC. The chain carries TRBV19 and TRBJ2-5, with 8 bases matching TRBD2. The CDR3 extends over 16 amino acids. V lost 5 bases, J lost 1 base, and 9 bases stayed unmatched. From germline, CDR1 is LNHDA and CDR2 SQIVND (reference sequence).

At least ten counts were recorded for this clonotype. DNA for the CDR3: TGTGCCAGCAGTTTGGCGGCAGGGGGCCGCGAGCAGTACTTC. This encodes CASSLAAGGREQYF. V and J are TRBV28 and TRBJ2-7; 8 positions agree with TRBD1. Looked up from germline, CDR1 is MDHEN and CDR2 is SYDVKM. This CDR3 region has 14 residues. The trim removed 3 bases at V and 6 bases at J, leaving 7 bases unmatched.

V gene TRBV5-6 combines with J gene TRBJ2-1, with D perhaps TRBD1 (6 bases). Germline assignment: CDR1 SGHDT and CDR2 YYEEEE. V lost 1 base, J lost 0 bases, and 23 bases lay in between. The CDR3 spans 20 residues. CDR3 protein: CASSLLSATRQAHSYNEQFF. The CDR3 DNA follows: TGTGCCAGCAGCTTGTTATCGGCTACAAGACAGGCTCACTCCTACAATGAGCAGTTCTTC.

In its sample, this clonotype was seen many times. The chain joins TRBV7-8 to TRBJ1-6; D is undetermined. Trimming shortened V by 4 bases and J by 10 bases, and 5 bases separated the two germline ends. Germline V gives CDR1 SGHVS, CDR2 FQNEAQ. This CDR3 contains 11 residues. The CDR3 DNA follows: TGTGCCAGCAGCTCAAAATCACCCCTCCACTTT. Amino acids: CASSSKSPLHF. Looking up the rest from reference TRBV7-8 and TRBJ1-6 gives the full variable domain: GAGVSQSPRYKVAKRGQDVALRCDPISGHVSLFWYQQALGQGPEFLTYFQNEAQLDKSGLPSDRFFAERPEGSVSTLKIQRTQQEDSAVYLCASSSKSPLHFGNGTRLTVT.

The genes are TRBV5-1 and TRBJ1-1; 10 bases are a match to TRBD1. V shed 4 bases and J 6 bases; nucleotides not matched to a gene: 9. This CDR3 contains 15 residues. The germline CDR1 and CDR2 sequences are SGHRS and YFSETQ. The CDR3 loop is CASSLGTGASAEAFF. DNA of the CDR3: TGCGCCAGCAGCCTCGGGACAGGGGCTTCCGCTGAAGCTTTCTTT.

This clonotype has at least ten counts. V is TRBV5-1 and J is TRBJ1-1; maybe TRBD1 (5 bases). Germline loops: CDR1 SGHRS, CDR2 YFSETQ. The CDR3 has 11 residues. V lost 3 bases to trimming and J lost 8 bases, with 8 bases between them. CDR3 region: CASSWGPEAFF. As DNA, the CDR3 is TGCGCCAGCAGCTGGGGCCCCGAAGCTTTCTTT.

This clonotype was seen a handful of times. The V and J genes are TRBV28 and TRBJ2-7, with 8 bases fitting TRBD1. The CDR3 consists of 14 residues. Germline V lookup: CDR1 MDHEN, CDR2 SYDVKM. With V trimmed by 3 bases and J by 5 bases, 6 bases remained unmatched. The CDR3 spells CASSFPGGRDEQYF. CDR3 coding DNA: TGTGCCAGCAGTTTCCCAGGGGGCCGCGACGAGCAGTACTTC.

This chain joins TRBV7-6 and TRBJ1-3, with D unresolved. V dropped 2 bases and J dropped 4 bases, with 18 bases sitting between them. The CDR3 runs 17 residues. Germline CDR1 SGHVS, CDR2 FNYEAQ. CDR3 coding DNA: TGTGCCAGCAGCTTACGAGGGCGGGTGGTATCAGGAAACACCATATATTTT. Translating it yields CASSLRGRVVSGNTIYF.

This clonotype has more than one count but fewer than ten. A read error may produce the germline difference seen at one junction end. The V and J genes are TRBV7-7 and TRBJ1-5, with D unclear. Germline V lookup: CDR1 SSHAT, CDR2 FNYEAQ (reference sequence). The CDR3 has 16 residues. The CDR3 DNA follows: TGTGCTAGCAGCTTCCCCACAGTGTTTAGCAATCAGCCCCAGCATTTT. It codes for CASSFPTVFSNQPQHF.

This clonotype appeared many times. This chain links TRBV20-1 with TRBJ2-7, with D hard to call. The germline V gene has CDR1 DFQATT and CDR2 SNEGSKA (reference sequence). V dropped 6 bases and J dropped 3 bases, with 9 bases sitting between them. This CDR3 contains 11 residues. The CDR3 loop reads CSARMVYEQYF. In DNA, the CDR3 is TGCAGTGCCAGGATGGTCTACGAGCAGTACTTC.

The chain has TRBV2 and TRBJ2-5; D is unresolved. Trimming took off 0 bases at V and 6 bases at J, with 11 bases between the two ends. CDR1 is SNHLY, CDR2 FYNNEI, per germline. The CDR3 runs to 14 residues. CDR3: CASSEAVAWQTQYF. CDR3 bases: TGTGCCAGCAGTGAAGCGGTGGCCTGGCAGACCCAGTACTTC.

A few counts support this clonotype. The V call is TRBV12-3 or TRBV12-4, the J call TRBJ2-2; the D gene could be TRBD1 or TRBD2 (5 bases each). The CDR3 loop spans 17 amino acids. Trimming cost V 2 bases and J 1 base, with 14 bases left between them. The DNA of the CDR3 is TGTGCCAGCAGTTTAACCCTCCGGGACGGGAACACCGGGGAGCTGTTTTTT. This codes for CASSLTLRDGNTGELFF.

The sample holds many counts of this clonotype. This rearrangement joins TRBV5-1 to TRBJ2-7; D might be TRBD1 (5 bases). The CDR3 is 13 amino acids. The germline V and J ends were trimmed by 5 bases and 5 bases, with 14 bases remaining between them. CDR1 SGHRS and CDR2 YFSETQ come from the germline V gene. This CDR3 is CASREPWGDEQYF. The CDR3 region has the DNA TGCGCCAGCAGAGAACCGTGGGGCGACGAGCAGTACTTC.

This clonotype was recorded many times. The chain has TRBV28 and TRBJ1-1; tentative D call: TRBD1 (6 bases). The V end was cut by 8 bases, the J end by 4 bases, with 11 bases between. Per the germline V gene, CDR1 is MDHEN and CDR2 is SYDVKM. The CDR3 length is 12 residues. In nucleotides, the CDR3 is TGTGCCAGCCATGGAGGGGGCACTGAAGCTTTCTTT. It specifies CASHGGGTEAFF.

This clonotype was found many times. V and J are TRBV5-1 and TRBJ2-6; D call uncertain. Deletions cut 4 bases from V and 0 bases from J, with 11 bases between. The CDR3 covers 16 residues. Germline V lookup: CDR1 SGHRS, CDR2 YFSETQ. CDR3: CASSPQSSSGANVLTF. CDR3 coding DNA: TGCGCCAGCAGCCCTCAGTCATCCTCTGGGGCCAACGTCCTGACTTTC.

J is TRBJ2-3 and V is TRBV2; D ambiguous. CDR3 length equals 12 residues. The germline gives CDR1 SNHLY, CDR2 FYNNEI. V gave up 3 bases and J gave up 2 bases, with 3 bases separating them. The CDR3 here is CASSDPTDTQYF. For the CDR3, the DNA is TGTGCCAGCAGTGACCCCACAGATACGCAGTATTTT. The full variable domain, completed using reference TRBV2 and TRBJ2-3, is EPEVTQTPSHQVTQMGQEVILRCVPISNHLYFYWYRQILGQKVEFLVSFYNNEISEKSEIFDDQFSVERPDGSNFTLKIRSTKLEDSAMYFCASSDPTDTQYFGPGTRLTVL.

This clonotype was counted at least ten times. This chain connects TRBV10-3 to TRBJ2-3; tentative D call: TRBD2 (6 bases). The CDR3 is 18 amino acids. V lost 4 bases, J lost 1 base, and 21 bases lay in between. CDR1 is ENHRY and CDR2 is SYGVKD in the germline V gene. DNA of the CDR3: TGTGCCATCAGTGCAGGGATCGGGAGAGGGGCCGGCACAGATACGCAGTATTTT. This codes for CAISAGIGRGAGTDTQYF.

The table lists this clonotype with many counts. The V call is TRBV7-2, the J call TRBJ2-3; TRBD2 agrees at 11 bases. Germline-derived CDR1 and CDR2 are SGHTA and FQGNSA. V dropped 4 bases and J dropped 5; count of bases not matched to a gene: 11. The CDR3 consists of 17 residues. In nucleotides, the CDR3 is TGTGCCAGCAGCTCGGGGAGGGGACTAGCGGACATAGATACGCAGTATTTT. It codes for CASSSGRGLADIDTQYF. The complete variable domain, with remaining parts taken from reference TRBV7-2 and TRBJ2-3, reads GAGVSQSPSNKVTEKGKDVELRCDPISGHTALYWYRQSLGQGLEFLIYFQGNSAPDKSGLPSDRFSAERTGGSVSTLTIQRTQQEDSAVYLCASSSGRGLADIDTQYFGPGTRLTVL.

CDR3 loop: CSAGPQNIQYF. The CDR3, as DNA: TGCAGCGCCGGTCCTCAAAACATTCAGTACTTC. The chain carries TRBV29-1 and TRBJ2-4; D is unclear. CDR1 is SQVTM and CDR2 is ANQGSEA in the germline V gene. This CDR3 contains 11 residues. Trimming took off 7 bases at V and 5 bases at J, with 9 bases between the two ends.

Ten or more counts support this clonotype. The chain links TRBV12-3 or TRBV12-4 to TRBJ2-3, with TRBD1 matching over 7 bases. The CDR3 has 17 residues. With V trimmed by 3 bases and J by 0 bases, 9 bases remained unmatched. The CDR3 DNA reads as TGTGCCAGCAGTTTCCGGACAGGAGGTACCAGCACAGATACGCAGTATTTT. Encoded protein: CASSFRTGGTSTDTQYF.

This clonotype was counted at least ten times. The V and J genes are TRBV27 and TRBJ1-5, with D uncertain. This CDR3 spans 11 amino acids. Germline CDR1 and CDR2: MNHEY and SMNVEV (reference sequence). Trimming took 5 bases from V and 9 from J, leaving 8 bases between them. The CDR3 loop reads CASSNARPQHF. In nucleotides, the CDR3 is TGTGCCAGCAGTAATGCTCGGCCCCAGCATTTT.

This clonotype was counted only a few times. The genes are TRBV5-1 and TRBJ2-1; maybe TRBD1 (7 bases). This CDR3 region has 16 residues. The ends were cut back, 4 bases at V and 0 bases at J, with 14 bases in the middle. Germline CDR1 is SGHRS and CDR2 is YFSETQ. CDR3 sequence (DNA): TGCGCCAGCAGCGCGGAGGGACAGAGCTCCTACAATGAGCAGTTCTTC. Encoded protein: CASSAEGQSSYNEQFF.

The chain uses TRBV6-1 and TRBJ2-2; 7 bases agree with TRBD1. Germline-derived CDR1 and CDR2 are MNHNS and SASEGT. The V gene end was trimmed by 6 bases and the J gene end by 1 base; junction bases not matched to a gene: 11. The CDR3 extends over 17 amino acids. Written as DNA, the CDR3 is TGTGCCAGCAGACCCAGGGGGAGTGGGGGGAACACCGGGGAGCTGTTTTTT. Its translation is CASRPRGSGGNTGELFF.

The sample holds a few counts of this clonotype. The chain couples TRBV7-2 to TRBJ2-5; TRBD2 matches 8 bases. V dropped 2 bases and J dropped 6; count of bases not matched to a gene: 11. Germline lookup yields CDR1 SGHTA and CDR2 FQGNSA. This CDR3 is 16 amino acids long. CDR3 in DNA: TGTGCCAGCAGCTTAACTGTGCCGGGGGGGGGCAAGACCCAGTACTTC. It translates to CASSLTVPGGGKTQYF.

The V call is TRBV19, the J call TRBJ2-2, with 11 bases identical to TRBD2. Trimming removed 10 bases from V and 7 bases from J; junction bases left unmatched: 5. The V gene's germline CDR1 is LNHDA and CDR2 SQIVND (reference sequence). The CDR3 loop spans 13 amino acids. The CDR3 loop is CAIQTSGNGELFF. CDR3 sequence (DNA): TGTGCCATCCAGACTAGCGGGAACGGGGAGCTGTTTTTT. The full variable domain, completed using reference TRBV19 and TRBJ2-2, is DGGITQSPKYLFRKEGQNVTLSCEQNLNHDAMYWYRQDPGQGLRLIYYSQIVNDFQKGDIAEGYSVSREKKESFPLTVTSAQKNPTAFYLCAIQTSGNGELFFGEGSRLTVL.